This TCR beta chain was observed in a study of technical replicates of blood from a few donors. Clones were sequenced by immunoSEQ multiplex PCR, and TCRdb holds only the in-frame ones, with some missing. This sample yields fewer than 65,000 clones, of which approximately 89% are seen a single time; around 4.9% belongs to the top ten. V was shortened by 4 bases and J by 7 bases, with 16 bases between the two germline ends. In germline, CDR1 is MNHEY, CDR2 SVGAGI. The CDR3 contains 15 residues. This TCR derives from a human donor in good health. Some clones in this sample may be carry-over from other donors' samples. V is TRBV6-5 and J is TRBJ2-2, with D possibly being TRBD1 (6 bases). Material for sequencing was PBMCs. For the CDR3, the DNA is TGTGCCAGCAGTTCAACAGGGATGGCGGGCGGGGAGCTGTTTTTT. Amino acid sequence: CASSSTGMAGGELFF.